This is a list of T cell receptor beta chains from one sample in a study of T-cell memory formation after mild COVID-19. From the 5' RACE reads, TCRdb called clonotypes with MiXCR, one entry per CDR3 protein. The sample holds about 500,000 distinct CDR3 sequences, around 21% seen once. The sequenced material came from PBMCs or a T cell subset sorted from them (not recorded which). The source of these receptors is an adult woman who had mild COVID-19 (a few samples of this study predate the infection). Cell type and time point are not known. The CDR3 runs from the conserved cysteine through the conserved F or W. A D gene is named only where the DNA matches it firmly. Some rows mark clone size as missing; the rest say once, few, many or name a class of expanded clone.

d_gene | j_gene | abundance | len | v_gene | CDR3aa | CDR3nt
NA | TRBJ1-1 | few | 15 | TRBV12-3/TRBV12-4 | CASSSTGGGRTEAFF | TGTGCCAGCAGTTCTACCGGGGGGGGGAGGACTGAAGCTTTCTTT
NA | TRBJ1-1 | NA | 15 | TRBV30 | CAWTENRASNTEAFF | TGTGCCTGGACAGAAAACAGGGCCTCGAACACTGAAGCTTTCTTT
NA | TRBJ1-2 | few | 10 | TRBV20-1 | CSAKRVGYTF | TGCAGTGCTAAAAGGGTCGGCTACACCTTC
NA | TRBJ1-1 | NA | 16 | TRBV4-2 | CASSQDRQSVNTEAFF | TGTGCCAGCAGCCAAGACCGACAGAGCGTGAACACTGAAGCTTTCTTT
NA | TRBJ1-2 | NA | 12 | TRBV5-6 | CASSPFRDGYTF | TGTGCCAGCAGCCCGTTCAGGGATGGCTACACCTTC
NA | TRBJ1-4 | few | 13 | TRBV7-2 | CASSLYSGEKLFF | TGTGCCAGCAGCCTTTACTCAGGGGAAAAACTGTTTTTT
TRBD1 | TRBJ2-5 | NA | 16 | TRBV7-9 | CASSPSGQGARETQYF | TGTGCCAGCAGCCCCTCCGGACAGGGGGCACGAGAGACCCAGTACTTC
TRBD2 | TRBJ2-1 | NA | 18 | TRBV5-8 | CASSPMLLAGGLVNEQFF | TGTGCCAGCAGCCCAATGCTCTTGGCGGGAGGTTTAGTCAATGAGCAGTTCTTC
NA | TRBJ2-1 | NA | 13 | TRBV5-1 | CASSRDGQNEQFF | TGCGCCAGCAGTCGGGACGGACAGAATGAGCAGTTCTTC
NA | TRBJ1-2 | few | 13 | TRBV11-2 | CASSQLQIYGYTF | TGTGCCAGCAGCCAGTTGCAGATCTATGGCTACACCTTC
TRBD1 | TRBJ1-5 | few | 15 | TRBV7-9 | CASSYTGGGNQPQHF | TGTGCCAGCAGCTACACAGGGGGTGGCAATCAGCCCCAGCATTTT
NA | TRBJ1-1 | few | 13 | TRBV5-1 | CASSFRWGTEAFF | TGCGCCAGCAGCTTTAGATGGGGGACTGAAGCTTTCTTT
NA | TRBJ2-7 | NA | 15 | TRBV4-3 | CASSHNALASDEQYF | TGCGCCAGCAGCCACAATGCACTAGCTTCAGACGAGCAGTACTTC
TRBD2 | TRBJ2-5 | NA | 15 | TRBV7-8 | CASSSGSGRVETQYF | TGTGCCAGCAGCTCCGGTAGCGGGAGAGTAGAGACCCAGTACTTC
TRBD2 | TRBJ2-1 | few | 13 | TRBV20-1 | CSARLAGELEQFF | TGCAGTGCCAGACTAGCGGGAGAGCTTGAGCAGTTCTTC
TRBD2 | TRBJ2-1 | NA | 15 | TRBV24-1 | CATSDFPASGNEQFF | TGTGCCACCAGTGATTTCCCGGCTAGCGGCAATGAGCAGTTCTTC
TRBD1 | TRBJ1-2 | NA | 20 | TRBV15 | CATVGGLTPGQGRANYGYTF | TGTGCCACCGTTGGAGGGCTAACTCCGGGACAGGGAAGAGCTAACTATGGCTACACCTTC
NA | TRBJ1-2 | few | 14 | TRBV20-1 | CSAREAGLNYGYTF | TGCAGTGCTAGAGAGGCAGGGCTTAACTATGGCTACACCTTC
TRBD2 | TRBJ2-7 | NA | 16 | TRBV12-3/TRBV12-4 | CASSLSAGGGIYEQYF | TGTGCCAGCAGTTTAAGTGCGGGGGGAGGCATCTACGAGCAGTACTTC
NA | TRBJ2-5 | few | 13 | TRBV5-1 | CASSTDLGETQYF | TGCGCCAGCAGCACGGATCTCGGGGAGACCCAGTACTTC
TRBD2 | TRBJ2-3 | NA | 20 | TRBV27 | CASSPVPGLAGVLGTDTQYF | TGTGCCAGCAGCCCAGTCCCCGGACTAGCGGGAGTGCTGGGCACAGATACGCAGTATTTT
NA | TRBJ1-5 | NA | 15 | TRBV29-1 | CSVAQAQGGNQPQHF | TGCAGCGTTGCCCAGGCACAGGGAGGGAATCAGCCCCAGCATTTT
NA | TRBJ1-3 | NA | 18 | TRBV7-8 | CASSSNRGPTREGNTIYF | TGTGCCAGCAGCTCTAATCGGGGACCCACCCGCGAAGGAAACACCATATATTTT
TRBD1 | TRBJ1-5 | NA | 14 | TRBV7-2 | CASSQNRGSQPQHF | TGTGCCAGCAGCCAGAACAGGGGGAGTCAGCCCCAGCATTTT
NA | TRBJ2-5 | few | 14 | TRBV4-1 | CASSQEAIGETQYF | TGCGCCAGCAGCCAAGAGGCGATAGGAGAGACCCAGTACTTC
NA | TRBJ1-1 | NA | 15 | TRBV4-1 | CASSHARGQNTEAFF | TGCGCCAGCAGCCACGCCAGGGGACAGAACACTGAAGCTTTCTTT
NA | TRBJ1-4 | few | 13 | TRBV7-8 | CATVDQQYEKLFF | TGTGCCACCGTGGACCAGCAGTATGAAAAACTGTTTTTT
NA | TRBJ1-5 | few | 14 | TRBV12-3/TRBV12-4 | CASSLGPPNQPQHF | TGTGCCAGCAGTTTAGGGCCTCCTAATCAGCCCCAGCATTTT
TRBD2 | TRBJ2-1 | NA | 16 | TRBV7-8 | CASSLAGGGPYNEQFF | TGTGCCAGCAGCTTAGCAGGCGGGGGGCCCTACAATGAGCAGTTCTTC
NA | TRBJ1-2 | NA | 13 | TRBV7-2 | CASSLGGHLGYTF | TGTGCCAGCAGCTTGGGGGGACATCTCGGCTACACCTTC
NA | TRBJ2-1 | NA | 13 | TRBV6-2/TRBV6-3 | CASGVWAHNEQFF | TGTGCCAGCGGCGTTTGGGCTCACAATGAGCAGTTCTTC
TRBD1 | TRBJ1-4 | few | 14 | TRBV6-5 | CASSYSGQSEKLFF | TGTGCCAGCAGTTACTCGGGACAGAGCGAAAAACTGTTTTTT
NA | TRBJ2-3 | few | 13 | TRBV28 | CASSPRFTDTQYF | TGTGCCAGCAGTCCCAGATTCACAGATACGCAGTATTTT
NA | TRBJ2-1 | few | 17 | TRBV4-3 | CASSQDPSRISYNEQFF | TGCGCCAGCAGCCAAGATCCTTCTCGAATCTCTTACAATGAGCAGTTCTTC
TRBD1 | TRBJ1-6 | many | 14 | TRBV28 | CASTQTGGLAALHF | TGTGCCAGCACCCAGACAGGGGGCCTTGCGGCCCTCCACTTT
NA | TRBJ2-7 | few | 14 | TRBV5-1 | CASSLGVLSYEQYF | TGCGCCAGCAGCTTGGGGGTTCTCTCCTACGAGCAGTACTTC
NA | TRBJ2-1 | many | 18 | TRBV7-8 | CASSLAHRPSADEDEQFF | TGTGCCAGCAGCTTAGCGCATCGTCCCAGCGCGGATGAGGATGAGCAGTTCTTC
TRBD2 | TRBJ2-7 | NA | 13 | TRBV7-2 | CASRIAGAYEQYF | TGTGCCAGCAGGATAGCGGGAGCCTACGAGCAGTACTTC
NA | TRBJ2-5 | once | 14 | TRBV11-3 | CASSPDLGQETQYF | TGTGCCAGCAGCCCGGACCTGGGCCAAGAGACCCAGTACTTC
NA | TRBJ2-7 | NA | 17 | TRBV4-3 | CASSQDPVGVDPYEQYF | TGCGCCAGCAGCCAAGATCCAGTAGGAGTCGACCCCTACGAGCAGTACTTC
NA | TRBJ2-5 | few | 15 | TRBV5-4 | CASSLVGRPVEDQYF | TGTGCCAGCAGCTTGGTTGGACGTCCGGTAGAGGACCAGTACTTC
NA | TRBJ1-1 | few | 16 | TRBV6-2/TRBV6-3 | CASSPHLGRWGTEAFF | TGTGCCAGCAGTCCACACCTGGGACGGTGGGGCACTGAAGCTTTCTTT
NA | TRBJ2-7 | NA | 13 | TRBV5-1 | CASSLGPEVEQYF | TGCGCCAGCAGCTTGGGCCCAGAGGTCGAGCAGTACTTC
NA | TRBJ1-1 | NA | 16 | TRBV20-1 | CSASKGYGPGETEAFF | TGCAGTGCTAGTAAGGGGTATGGACCGGGTGAAACTGAAGCTTTCTTT
NA | TRBJ1-3 | few | 15 | TRBV12-3/TRBV12-4 | CASSSTRVSGNTIYF | TGTGCCAGCAGTTCAACGAGGGTCTCTGGAAACACCATATATTTT
TRBD2 | TRBJ2-3 | many | 15 | TRBV12-3/TRBV12-4 | CASSPGGASKDTQYF | TGTGCCAGCAGCCCCGGGGGGGCGAGTAAAGATACGCAGTATTTT
NA | TRBJ2-7 | NA | 13 | TRBV24-1 | CATSTTSSYEQYF | TGTGCCACCAGTACCACAAGCTCCTACGAGCAGTACTTC
TRBD1 | TRBJ1-5 | NA | 17 | TRBV23-1 | CASSHCLRDSRDQPQHF | TGCGCCAGCAGTCATTGCCTCCGGGACAGCCGGGATCAGCCCCAGCATTTT
TRBD1 | TRBJ2-5 | NA | 14 | TRBV12-3/TRBV12-4 | CASSGPGTEETQYF | TGTGCCAGCAGTGGGCCCGGGACAGAGGAGACCCAGTACTTC
TRBD2 | TRBJ2-4 | few | 15 | TRBV7-9 | CASRLAGRAKNIQYF | TGTGCCAGCAGACTAGCGGGAAGAGCCAAAAACATTCAGTACTTC
TRBD1 | TRBJ2-7 | NA | 22 | TRBV20-1 | CSARGSLISPGQGSRGPYEQYF | TGCAGTGCTAGAGGGAGCCTAATCTCGCCGGGACAGGGAAGCAGGGGCCCCTACGAGCAGTACTTC
NA | TRBJ2-7 | NA | 14 | TRBV25-1 | CASRAHLTPYEQYF | TGTGCCAGCCGGGCGCATTTAACCCCCTACGAGCAGTACTTC
NA | TRBJ2-7 | NA | 14 | TRBV20-1 | CSASLEDRSHEQYF | TGCAGTGCTAGTCTTGAGGACCGATCGCACGAGCAGTACTTC
NA | TRBJ2-5 | NA | 15 | TRBV7-2 | CASSLGTTDQETQYF | TGTGCCAGCAGCTTAGGGACTACGGATCAAGAGACCCAGTACTTC
NA | TRBJ2-3 | NA | 15 | TRBV3-1 | CASRSDVSITDTQYF | TGTGCCAGCAGGTCCGATGTCTCCATCACAGATACGCAGTATTTT